This TCR beta chain was captured in a study of T cell responses to AZD1222 COVID-19 vaccine. Clones were sequenced by immunoSEQ multiplex PCR, and TCRdb holds only the in-frame ones, with some missing. The data contain around 140,000 clones, around 93% of them singletons. Both about-4-week and about-12-week second-dose recipients were combined. Points on this clone: Its specificity is unknown.

Whole-study results and caveats: Increased Spike-specific TCR breadth and depth were observed after two AZD1222 doses. Only after the peak T cell response were repertoires sampled.

The CDR3 has 13 residues. Trimming pared 0 bases from V and 8 bases from J, leaving 8 bases between. Germline V lookup: CDR1 LGHNA, CDR2 YNFKEQ. The TCR was taken from an adult who received the AZD1222 COVID-19 vaccine. Sequenced here: peripheral blood, sampled 28 days after the second AZD1222 dose. V usage is TRBV4-2 and J usage is TRBJ2-1; D gene unclear. CDR3 coding DNA: TGTGCCAGCAGCCAAGAAATAGGCTATGAGCAGTTCTTC. Its translation is CASSQEIGYEQFF.